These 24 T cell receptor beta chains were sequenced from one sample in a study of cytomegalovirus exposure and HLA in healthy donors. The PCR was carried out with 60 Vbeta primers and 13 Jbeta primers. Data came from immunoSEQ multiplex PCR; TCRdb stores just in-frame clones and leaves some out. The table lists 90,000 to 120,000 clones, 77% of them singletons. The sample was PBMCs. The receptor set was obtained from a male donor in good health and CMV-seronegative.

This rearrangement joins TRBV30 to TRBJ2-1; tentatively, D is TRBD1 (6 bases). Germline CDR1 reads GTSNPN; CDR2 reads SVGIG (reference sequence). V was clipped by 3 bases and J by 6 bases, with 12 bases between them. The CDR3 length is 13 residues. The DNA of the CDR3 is TGTGCCTGGAGATGGGACAAGACCAATGAGCAGTTCTTC. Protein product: CAWRWDKTNEQFF.

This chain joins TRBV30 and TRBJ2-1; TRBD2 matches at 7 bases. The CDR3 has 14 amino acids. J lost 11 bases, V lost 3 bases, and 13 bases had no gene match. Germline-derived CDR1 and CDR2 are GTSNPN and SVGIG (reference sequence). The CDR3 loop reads CAWRGAGITMKQFF. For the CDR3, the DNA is TGTGCCTGGAGGGGAGCGGGGATAACAATGAAGCAGTTCTTC.

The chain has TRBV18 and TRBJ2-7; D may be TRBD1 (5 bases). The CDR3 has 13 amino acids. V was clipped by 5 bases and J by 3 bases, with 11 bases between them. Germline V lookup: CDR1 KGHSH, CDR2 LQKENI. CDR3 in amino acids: CASSATEYYEQYF. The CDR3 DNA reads TGTGCCAGCTCAGCGACAGAGTACTACGAGCAGTACTTC.

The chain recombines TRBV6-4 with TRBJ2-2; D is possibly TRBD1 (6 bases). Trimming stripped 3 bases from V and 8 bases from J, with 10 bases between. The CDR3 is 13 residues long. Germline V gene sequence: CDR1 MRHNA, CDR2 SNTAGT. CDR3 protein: CASSEGALGELFF. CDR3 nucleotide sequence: TGTGCCAGCAGTGAGGGGGCGCTTGGGGAGCTGTTTTTT.

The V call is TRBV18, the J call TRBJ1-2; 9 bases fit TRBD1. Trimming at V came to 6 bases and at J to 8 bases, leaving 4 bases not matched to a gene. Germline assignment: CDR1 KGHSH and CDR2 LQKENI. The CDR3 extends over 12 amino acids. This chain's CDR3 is CASSPTGGGYTF. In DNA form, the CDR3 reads TGTGCCAGCTCGCCTACAGGGGGCGGCTACACCTTC.

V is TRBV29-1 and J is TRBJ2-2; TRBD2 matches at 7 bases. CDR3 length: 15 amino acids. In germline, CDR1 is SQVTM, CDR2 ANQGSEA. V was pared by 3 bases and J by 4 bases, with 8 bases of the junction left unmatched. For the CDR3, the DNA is TGCAGCGTTGAGAGACTAGCAGCATCCACCGGGGAGCTGTTTTTT. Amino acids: CSVERLAASTGELFF.

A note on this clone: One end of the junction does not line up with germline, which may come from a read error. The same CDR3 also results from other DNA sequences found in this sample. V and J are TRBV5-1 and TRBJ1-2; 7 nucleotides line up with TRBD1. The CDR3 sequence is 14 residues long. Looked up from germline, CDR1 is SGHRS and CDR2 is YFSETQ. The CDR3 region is CASSLTGDNYGYTF. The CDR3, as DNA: TGCGCCAGCAGCTTGACAGGGGATAACTATGGATACACCTTC.

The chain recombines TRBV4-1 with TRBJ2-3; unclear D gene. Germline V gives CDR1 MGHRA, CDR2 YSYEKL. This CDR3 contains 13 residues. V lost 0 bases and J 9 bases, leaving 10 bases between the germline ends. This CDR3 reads CASSQETLSTQYF. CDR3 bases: TGCGCCAGCAGCCAAGAGACCCTTAGCACGCAGTATTTT.

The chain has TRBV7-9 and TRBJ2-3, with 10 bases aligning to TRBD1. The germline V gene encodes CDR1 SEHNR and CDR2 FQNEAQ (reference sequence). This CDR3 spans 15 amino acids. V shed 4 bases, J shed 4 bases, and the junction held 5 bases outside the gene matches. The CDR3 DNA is TGTGCCAGCAGCTCCCCGGGACAGGGGTCAGATACGCAGTATTTT. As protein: CASSSPGQGSDTQYF.

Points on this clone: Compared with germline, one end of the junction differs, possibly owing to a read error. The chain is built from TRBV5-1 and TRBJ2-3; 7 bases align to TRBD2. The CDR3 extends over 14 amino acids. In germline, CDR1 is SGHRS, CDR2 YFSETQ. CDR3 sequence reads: CASSSSGSTDTQYF. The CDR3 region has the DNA TGCGCCAGTAGCTCTAGCGGCAGCACAGATACGCAGTATTTT.

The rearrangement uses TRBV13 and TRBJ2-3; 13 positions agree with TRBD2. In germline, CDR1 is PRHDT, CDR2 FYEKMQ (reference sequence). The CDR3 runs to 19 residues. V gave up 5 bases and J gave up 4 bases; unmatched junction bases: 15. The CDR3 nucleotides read TGTGCCAGCAGCGGCCCGCCCCGGACTAGCGGGAGTAGGGCAGATACGCAGTATTTT. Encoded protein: CASSGPPRTSGSRADTQYF. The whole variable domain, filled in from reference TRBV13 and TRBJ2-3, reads AAGVIQSPRHLIKEKRETATLKCYPIPRHDTVYWYQQGPGQDPQFLISFYEKMQSDKGSIPDRFSAQQFSDYHSELNMSSLELGDSALYFCASSGPPRTSGSRADTQYFGPGTRLTVL.

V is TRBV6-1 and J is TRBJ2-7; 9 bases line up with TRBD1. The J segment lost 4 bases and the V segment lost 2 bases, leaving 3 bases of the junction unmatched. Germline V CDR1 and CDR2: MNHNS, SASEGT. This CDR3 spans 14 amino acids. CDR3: CASSESGQGYEQYF. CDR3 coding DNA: TGTGCCAGCAGTGAATCGGGACAGGGTTACGAGCAGTACTTC.

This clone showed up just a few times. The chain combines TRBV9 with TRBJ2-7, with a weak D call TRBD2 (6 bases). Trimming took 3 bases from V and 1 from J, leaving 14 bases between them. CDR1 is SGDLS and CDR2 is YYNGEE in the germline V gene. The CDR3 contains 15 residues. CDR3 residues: CASSGGGSGSYEQYF. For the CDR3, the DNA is TGTGCCAGCAGCGGGGGAGGTAGCGGATCCTACGAGCAGTACTTC.

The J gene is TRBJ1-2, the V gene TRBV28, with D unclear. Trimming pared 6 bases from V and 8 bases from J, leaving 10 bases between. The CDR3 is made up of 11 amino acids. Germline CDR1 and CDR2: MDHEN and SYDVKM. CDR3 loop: CASSNLRGYTF. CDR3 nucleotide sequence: TGTGCCAGCAGCAACCTTAGAGGCTACACCTTC.

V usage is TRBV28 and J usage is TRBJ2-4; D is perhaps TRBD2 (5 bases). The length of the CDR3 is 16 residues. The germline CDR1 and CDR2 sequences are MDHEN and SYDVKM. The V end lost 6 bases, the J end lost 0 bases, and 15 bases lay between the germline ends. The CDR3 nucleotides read TGTGCCAGCAGCGCCGGGATGTCTCTAGCCAAAAACATTCAGTACTTC. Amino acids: CASSAGMSLAKNIQYF.

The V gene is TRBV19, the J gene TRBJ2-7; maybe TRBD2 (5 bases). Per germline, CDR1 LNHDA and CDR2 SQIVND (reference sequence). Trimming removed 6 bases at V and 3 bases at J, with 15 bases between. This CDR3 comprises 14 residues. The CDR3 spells CASRTTVGFYEQYF. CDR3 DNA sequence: TGTGCCAGTAGGACTACCGTGGGATTCTACGAGCAGTACTTC.

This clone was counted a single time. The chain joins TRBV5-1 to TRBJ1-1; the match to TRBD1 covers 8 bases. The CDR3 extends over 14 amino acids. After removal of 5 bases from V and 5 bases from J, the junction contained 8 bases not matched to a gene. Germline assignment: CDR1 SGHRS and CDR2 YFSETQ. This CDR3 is CASRPTGVITEAFF. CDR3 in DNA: TGCGCCAGCAGGCCGACAGGGGTTATAACTGAAGCTTTCTTT.

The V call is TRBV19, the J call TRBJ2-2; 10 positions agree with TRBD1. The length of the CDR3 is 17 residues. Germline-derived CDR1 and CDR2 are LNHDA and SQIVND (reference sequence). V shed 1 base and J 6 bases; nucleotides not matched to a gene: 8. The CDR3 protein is CASSIVGDRGRAGELFF. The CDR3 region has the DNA TGTGCCAGTAGTATAGTCGGGGACAGGGGAAGGGCCGGGGAGCTGTTTTTT.

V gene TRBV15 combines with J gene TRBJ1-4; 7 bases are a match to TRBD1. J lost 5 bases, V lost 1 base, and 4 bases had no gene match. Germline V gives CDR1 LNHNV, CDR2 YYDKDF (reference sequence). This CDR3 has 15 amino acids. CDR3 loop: CATSRVGTENEKLFF. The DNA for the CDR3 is TGTGCCACCAGCAGAGTGGGGACAGAGAATGAAAAACTGTTTTTT.

The DNA of the CDR3 is TGTGCCAGCACCGGGACAGGGGCCGCCAATCAGCCCCAGCATTTT. This translates into CASTGTGAANQPQHF. This chain joins TRBV6-1 and TRBJ1-5, with 10 bases aligning to TRBD1. Germline CDR1 is MNHNS and CDR2 is SASEGT. V shed 7 bases, J shed 3 bases, and the junction held 6 bases outside the gene matches. CDR3 length: 15 amino acids.

The CDR3 region has the DNA TGCGCCAGCAGCGTGCGGATCGGGGGATCTGGAAACACCATATATTTT. Translation gives CASSVRIGGSGNTIYF. The chain combines TRBV4-1 with TRBJ1-3; perhaps TRBD1 as D (5 bases). CDR1 is MGHRA and CDR2 is YSYEKL in the germline V gene. Trimming shortened V by 5 bases and J by 1 base, and 15 bases separated the two germline ends. The CDR3 is made up of 16 amino acids.

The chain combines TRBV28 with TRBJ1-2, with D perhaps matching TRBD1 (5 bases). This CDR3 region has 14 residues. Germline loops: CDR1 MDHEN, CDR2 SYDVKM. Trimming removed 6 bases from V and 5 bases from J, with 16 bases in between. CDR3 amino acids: CASRISGGAYGYTF. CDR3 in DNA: TGTGCCAGCAGGATATCCGGGGGAGCATATGGCTACACCTTC.

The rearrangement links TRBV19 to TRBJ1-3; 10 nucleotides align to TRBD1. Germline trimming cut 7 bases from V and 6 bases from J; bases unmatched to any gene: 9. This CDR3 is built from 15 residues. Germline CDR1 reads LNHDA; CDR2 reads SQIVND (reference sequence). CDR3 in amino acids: CASKSSGQGINTIYF. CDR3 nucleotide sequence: TGTGCCAGTAAAAGTTCGGGACAGGGGATAAACACCATATATTTT.

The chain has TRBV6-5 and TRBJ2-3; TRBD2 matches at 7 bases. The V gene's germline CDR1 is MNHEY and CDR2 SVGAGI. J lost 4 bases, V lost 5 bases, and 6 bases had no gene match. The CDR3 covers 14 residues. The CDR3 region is CASSGIAGADTQYF. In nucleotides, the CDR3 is TGTGCCAGCAGTGGGATTGCGGGAGCAGATACGCAGTATTTT.